One and the same sample provided the 4 T cell receptor beta chains below, sequenced in a study of blood T cell repertoires in COVID-19. Using immunoSEQ multiplex PCR, the repertoire was profiled, and TCRdb retains in-frame clones only, with some absent. The sample has about 440,000 clones, less than 95% seen once. Input material: PBMCs or T cells enriched from blood (not recorded which). These receptors all come from a young man who had recovered from COVID-19.

This chain joins TRBV6-5 and TRBJ2-5, with TRBD1 identical over 8 bases. The CDR3 runs 16 residues. The germline gives CDR1 MNHEY, CDR2 SVGAGI. V was pared by 2 bases and J by 2 bases, with 7 bases of the junction left unmatched. The CDR3 reads CASSYPRTGCQETQYF. CDR3 DNA sequence: TGTGCCAGCAGTTACCCTCGGACAGGGTGTCAAGAGACCCAGTACTTC.

The chain combines TRBV29-1 with TRBJ1-2; D gene unclear. The CDR3 covers 13 residues. The germline V and J ends were trimmed by 3 bases and 0 bases, with 8 bases remaining between them. In germline, CDR1 is SQVTM, CDR2 ANQGSEA. The CDR3 here is CSVDWPTNYGYTF. The CDR3 DNA reads as TGCAGCGTTGATTGGCCGACTAACTATGGCTACACCTTC.

This clone was seen once. The V call is TRBV7-9, the J call TRBJ2-1, with 8 bases aligning to TRBD2. The J segment lost 4 bases and the V segment lost 5 bases, leaving 7 bases of the junction unmatched. The CDR3 has 15 amino acids. Looked up from germline, CDR1 is SEHNR and CDR2 is FQNEAQ (reference sequence). The DNA for the CDR3 is TGTGCCAGCAGCCCCGGGACTAGGGGTTACAATGAGCAGTTCTTC. Protein: CASSPGTRGYNEQFF.

The chain couples TRBV10-3 to TRBJ2-1, with TRBD2 identical over 8 bases. Trimming removed 0 bases from V and 12 bases from J; junction bases left unmatched: 10. Germline V lookup: CDR1 ENHRY, CDR2 SYGVKD. The CDR3 is 15 amino acids. The CDR3 coding sequence is TGTGCCATCAGTGAGTCATCGGCGGGAGGTGGAGGGCAGTTCTTC. It encodes CAISESSAGGGGQFF.